Listed below are T cell receptor beta chains from one sample, sequenced in a study of Graves' ophthalmopathy and Graves' hyperthyroidism. Via MiXCR, TCRdb re-called the multiplex PCR reads, giving one row per CDR3 protein. Counted here are more than 550,000 distinct CDR3 sequences, about 41% occurring once; the ten biggest clones make up more than 2.5%. Sequenced material: peripheral blood. Receptors were obtained from an adult man with Graves' ophthalmopathy. CDR3s include the opening cysteine and the closing phenylalanine or tryptophan. The D gene is left open where the match is weak. For some rows the clone size is stated as once, few or many, or as a class when expanded; others skip it.

d_gene	j_gene	abundance	v_gene	CDR3aa	CDR3nt
TRBD1	TRBJ1-6	-	TRBV11-2	CASSVRTGNNSPLHF	TGTGCCAGCAGCGTGAGGACAGGGAATAATTCACCCCTCCACTTT
TRBD1	TRBJ1-1	many	TRBV10-3	CAISDSGTEKAFF	TGTGCCATCAGTGACTCCGGGACAGAGAAAGCTTTCTTT
-	TRBJ1-1	-	TRBV7-3	CASSLGSSSEAFF	TGTGCCAGCAGCTTGGGTTCATCCTCTGAAGCCTTCTTT
-	TRBJ1-2	few	TRBV2	CASRDSLVSDYGYTF	TGTGCCAGCAGGGACAGTCTGGTATCTGACTATGGCTACACCTTC
-	TRBJ1-3	few	TRBV7-9	CASSLGGWASGNTIYF	TGTGCCAGCAGCTTAGGGGGATGGGCCTCTGGAAACACCATATATTTT
TRBD1	TRBJ2-5	many	TRBV4-1	CASSLRTGRETQYF	TGCGCCAGCAGCCTTCGGACAGGGAGGGAGACCCAGTACTTC
-	TRBJ2-7	many	TRBV7-8	CASSLGIGSYEQYF	TGTGCCAGCAGCCTAGGGATAGGGTCCTACGAGCAGTACTTC
-	TRBJ1-2	-	TRBV2	CASSAGGGSQYGYTF	TGTGCCAGCAGTGCCGGGGGGGGCTCGCAGTATGGCTACACCTTC
TRBD1	TRBJ1-2	few	TRBV5-1	CASSLRTGGAQIYGYTF	TGCGCCAGCAGCTTAAGGACAGGGGGCGCCCAGATCTATGGCTACACCTTC
-	TRBJ1-2	-	TRBV10-3	CASKTGRAGNGYTF	TGTGCCTCCAAAACCGGTCGAGCGGGCAATGGCTACACCTTC
-	TRBJ2-3	-	TRBV7-7	CASSLQSTDTQYF	TGTGCCAGCAGCTTACAGAGCACAGATACGCAGTATTTT
TRBD2	TRBJ2-7	-	TRBV5-1	CASSVGGWQYF	TGCGCCAGCAGCGTGGGAGGGTGGCAGTACTTC
TRBD1	TRBJ2-5	-	TRBV14	CASGRPRTGVETQCF	TGTGCCAGCGGCCGCCCGCGGACAGGGGTTGAGACCCAGTGCTTC
-	TRBJ1-4	few	TRBV12-3/TRBV12-4	CASSLGTPATNEKLFF	TGTGCCAGCAGTTTAGGGACACCTGCAACTAATGAAAAACTGTTTTTT
-	TRBJ1-5	many	TRBV2	CASSVGRASQPQHF	TGTGCCAGCAGTGTAGGAAGGGCTTCTCAGCCCCAGCATTTT
TRBD2	TRBJ2-7	-	TRBV6-6	CASSYGLAGVGEQYF	TGTGCCAGCAGTTACGGGCTAGCGGGAGTAGGCGAGCAGTACTTC
-	TRBJ1-5	few	TRBV30	CAWSTGNQPQHF	TGTGCCTGGAGTACCGGGAACCAGCCCCAGCATTTT
TRBD1	TRBJ1-6	many	TRBV5-8	CASSLSQGRNSPLHF	TGTGCCAGCAGCTTGTCACAGGGGAGGAATTCACCCCTCCACTTT
-	TRBJ1-5	-	TRBV7-9	CASSLRVTSGIQETQHF	TGTGCCAGCAGCTTAAGGGTGACTAGCGGGATACAAGAGACCCAGCATTTT
-	TRBJ1-2	-	TRBV6-5	CASRTGNNHYGYTF	TGTGCCAGCAGAACAGGGAACAATCACTATGGCTACACCTTC
-	TRBJ1-5	-	TRBV20-1	CSARVVGRGDQPQHF	TGCAGTGCTAGAGTGGTTGGGAGGGGAGATCAGCCCCAGCATTTT
-	TRBJ1-1	few	TRBV9	CASSQPRDKNTEAFF	TGTGCCAGCAGCCAACCCAGAGACAAGAACACTGAAGCTTTCTTT
-	TRBJ1-2	few	TRBV18	CASSPVSSYGYTF	TGTGCCAGCTCACCCGTTTCCAGCTATGGCTACACCTTC
-	TRBJ1-5	-	TRBV6-4	CASSDSTAGGGYQPQHF	TGTGCCAGCAGTGACTCGACGGCCGGAGGCGGGTATCAGCCCCAGCATTTT
-	TRBJ2-6	-	TRBV10-3	CATGTHASGANVLTF	TGTGCCACCGGGACACATGCCTCTGGGGCCAACGTCCTGACTTTC
TRBD1	TRBJ2-7	many	TRBV12-3/TRBV12-4	CASSLDRPYEQYF	TGTGCCAGCAGTTTGGACAGGCCCTACGAGCAGTACTTC
-	TRBJ1-5	many	TRBV7-2	CASSRNDGVGQPQHF	TGTGCCAGCAGCCGTAATGACGGGGTCGGGCAGCCCCAGCATTTT
-	TRBJ1-2	-	TRBV15	CATSSWAGARYGYTF	TGTGCCACCAGCAGTTGGGCCGGCGCTAGGTATGGCTACACCTTC
-	TRBJ1-5	-	TRBV4-1	CASSQDRRAVQPQRF	TGCGCCAGCAGCCAAGATAGAAGGGCCGTTCAGCCCCAGCGTTTT
-	TRBJ1-1	many	TRBV9	CASSLYGQTNTEAFF	TGTGCCAGCAGCCTATACGGACAGACGAACACTGAAGCTTTCTTT
-	TRBJ2-2	once	TRBV20-1	CSARDRFSGTSNTGELFF	TGCAGTGCTAGAGATCGTTTCTCCGGGACTTCGAACACCGGGGAGCTGTTTTTT
-	TRBJ1-5	many	TRBV10-3	CATSPVDQPQHF	TGTGCCACCTCGCCGGTCGATCAGCCCCAGCATTTT
-	TRBJ1-2	-	TRBV12-5	CASGLGQGYTF	TGTGCTAGTGGTCTCGGACAGGGCTACACCTTC
-	TRBJ2-5	-	TRBV6-6	CASTNRRGWETQYF	TGTGCCAGCACGAATCGACGGGGTTGGGAGACCCAGTACTTC
TRBD1	TRBJ1-1	few	TRBV19	CASTTTRDRGRLRNTEAFF	TGTGCCAGTACCACTACCCGGGACAGGGGCCGATTACGGAACACTGAAGCTTTCTTT
-	TRBJ2-6	-	TRBV7-2	CASSLVQGIPSGANVLTF	TGTGCCAGCAGCTTGGTCCAGGGGATCCCCTCTGGGGCCAACGTCCTGACTTTC
TRBD2	TRBJ2-7	many	TRBV19	CASSGREGYEQYF	TGTGCCAGTAGTGGACGGGAGGGGTACGAGCAGTACTTC
TRBD1	TRBJ1-4	many	TRBV7-2	CASSSQGNNEKLFF	TGTGCCAGCAGCTCACAGGGGAATAATGAAAAACTGTTTTTT
-	TRBJ1-2	many	TRBV10-3	CASSWFADNYGYTF	TGTGCCAGCAGTTGGTTCGCTGACAACTATGGCTACACCTTC
-	TRBJ2-7	many	TRBV7-9	CASSLADYEQYF	TGTGCCAGCAGCTTAGCAGACTACGAGCAGTACTTC
TRBD1	TRBJ1-3	many	TRBV7-9	CASSVGQDTGNTIYF	TGTGCCAGCAGCGTGGGACAGGATACAGGAAACACCATATATTTT
-	TRBJ2-7	-	TRBV10-3	CAISEGEKGEQYF	TGTGCCATCAGTGAGGGGGAGAAGGGCGAGCAGTACTTC